The rows below give T cell receptor beta chains drawn from one sample of a study of blood T cell repertoires in COVID-19. Method: immunoSEQ multiplex PCR; TCRdb's copy keeps in-frame clones and lacks some. Among 320,000 or so clones listed, about 88% were seen once. The sequenced material came from PBMCs or T cells enriched from blood (not recorded which). These TCRs come from a woman aged 25 to 39 who had recovered from COVID-19. Both conserved end residues are part of each CDR3. The D gene is left open where the match is weak. Clone sizes are given selectively: once, few, many, or a class where the clone is expanded.

j_gene,v_gene,abundance,d_gene,CDR3nt,CDR3aa
TRBJ1-5,TRBV24-1,NA,NA,TGTGCCACCAGTGATCCAGCGGGAGACGGGCCCCAGCATTTT,CATSDPAGDGPQHF
TRBJ1-5,TRBV24-1,NA,NA,TGTGCCACCAGTGACCTTAGTCTCGCGGGAAATCAGCCCCAGCATTTT,CATSDLSLAGNQPQHF
TRBJ1-1,TRBV3-1/TRBV3-2,NA,NA,TGTGCCAGCAGCCAAGCGGGCACTGAAGCTTTCTTT,CASSQAGTEAFF
TRBJ1-3,TRBV7-8,few,TRBD1,TGTGCCAGCAGCTCGGGACAGGGCCTCCCCTCTGGAAACACCATATATTTT,CASSSGQGLPSGNTIYF
TRBJ2-2,TRBV5-4,NA,NA,TGTGCCAGCAGCTTAAACAGGGCGAACACCGGGGAGCTGTTTTTT,CASSLNRANTGELFF
TRBJ1-5,TRBV10-3,many,TRBD1,TGTGCCATCAGCGAGGACAGGGTAAGCCAGCATTTT,CAISEDRVSQHF
TRBJ1-3,TRBV5-8,NA,NA,TGTGCCAGCAGCTTAGGCAGGGGAAACACCATATATTTT,CASSLGRGNTIYF
TRBJ1-2,TRBV7-7,NA,TRBD1,TGTGCCAGCAGCTTAGCAGGGACAGGGGTGTCCCATGGCTACACCTTC,CASSLAGTGVSHGYTF
TRBJ1-6,TRBV24-1,once,NA,TGTGCCACTCAGCATGTGTCTCGGGGACTGATCTATAATTCACCCCTCCACTTT,CATQHVSRGLIYNSPLHF
TRBJ2-1,TRBV3-1/TRBV3-2,NA,NA,TGTGCCAGCAGCCAACGAGTAACTATCCCCTACAATGAGCAGTTCTTC,CASSQRVTIPYNEQFF
TRBJ2-1,TRBV10-1,NA,NA,TGCGCCACCGCGGTTGAGCAGTTCTTC,CATAVEQFF
TRBJ1-2,TRBV4-3,NA,NA,TGCGCCAGCAGCCCTGACTCAGGGTTTGGCTACACCTTC,CASSPDSGFGYTF
TRBJ2-1,TRBV4-3,once,NA,TGCGCCAGCAGCCCTGGGCCCCACAATGAGCAGTTCTTC,CASSPGPHNEQFF
TRBJ2-6,TRBV9,NA,TRBD2,TGTGCCAGCAGCCCACGACTAGCGGGGGGTTCTGGGGCCAACGTCCTGACTTTC,CASSPRLAGGSGANVLTF
TRBJ1-2,TRBV2,NA,TRBD1,TGTGCCAGCACCCTGGGACAGGGGGACTATGGCTACACCTTC,CASTLGQGDYGYTF
TRBJ2-3,TRBV5-6,once,NA,TGTGCCAGCCTCGCGGGCGGGGAGGATACGCAGTATTTT,CASLAGGEDTQYF
TRBJ2-1,TRBV2,NA,TRBD1,TGTGCCAGCATTCCGGACAGGGGAGTCTTCTACAATGAGCAGTTCTTC,CASIPDRGVFYNEQFF
TRBJ1-2,TRBV7-9,NA,TRBD1,TGTGCCAGCAGCTTAGGGGGACAGGGGATTTCCATTGGCTACACCTTC,CASSLGGQGISIGYTF
TRBJ1-6,TRBV7-6,NA,NA,TGTGCCAGCAGCTTGGAGAGTTATAATTCACCCCTCCACTTT,CASSLESYNSPLHF
TRBJ1-5,TRBV28,NA,NA,TGTGCCAGCGGGTACCGGGGGGACCAGCCCCAGCATTTT,CASGYRGDQPQHF
TRBJ2-1,TRBV7-9,few,NA,TGTGCCAGCAGCTCCACAGGGATCACCTACAATGAGCAGTTCTTC,CASSSTGITYNEQFF
TRBJ1-5,TRBV3-1/TRBV3-2,NA,NA,TGTGCCAGCAGCCAAGATCCTTTTCAGCCCCAGCATTTT,CASSQDPFQPQHF